The entry below describes one TCR beta chain. These data belong to a study of blood T cell repertoires in COVID-19. Overall study context: Samples of COVID-19 (acute and convalescent) were obtained from the United States, Italy and Spain. The cDNA or gDNA used as material had been derived from T cells, B-cell-depleted T cells, or PBMCs.

In the original workflow: Nucleated cell number was recorded as an estimate derived from reference gene primer amplification. Only in-frame clones appear in the TCRdb table, and some are missing; sequencing was by immunoSEQ multiplex PCR. V and J calls and clone size are as listed in that table; D and trimming were resolved from the DNA. The table has fewer than 65,000 clones, approximately 90% seen once; the top ten hold about 3.4%. The CDR3 has 20 amino acids. This receptor was taken from a man aged 50-60 years with acute or convalescent COVID-19. The chain uses TRBV21-1 and TRBJ1-5. TRBV21-1 is a documented pseudogene. The source material was peripheral blood. The CDR3 protein is CASSPGGIVTGTGRNQPQHF. The CDR3 region has the DNA TGTGCCAGCAGTCCCGGGGGGATCGTTACTGGGACGGGAAGGAATCAGCCCCAGCATTTT.